The 18 T cell receptor beta chains below come from one sample, sequenced in a study of spatial heterogeneity in lung cancer. Time point described: sample taken at primary tumor resection. Frozen PBMC, nontumor lung or tumor provided whole RNA, which was sequenced unsorted. TCRdb redid the calling of the 5' RACE reads with MiXCR, one entry per CDR3 protein. The table has roughly 39,000 distinct CDR3 sequences, around 5.8% seen once; the top ten hold 11%. The starting material was PBMCs, obtained at surgery. The receptors come from a male donor with early-stage non-small cell lung cancer.

At least ten counts were recorded for this clonotype. The chain uses TRBV29-1 and TRBJ1-3; maybe TRBD1 (6 bases). The CDR3 is 14 residues long. With 5 bases removed from V and 3 bases from J, the gap between germline ends came to 14 bases. CDR1 is SQVTM, CDR2 ANQGSEA, per germline. This chain's CDR3 is CSVLPDSLGNTIYF. The CDR3 coding sequence is TGCAGCGTTCTACCGGACAGCCTTGGAAACACCATATATTTT.

This clonotype occurred many times. V usage is TRBV11-3 and J usage is TRBJ2-5; 7 nucleotides agree with TRBD1. This CDR3 has 15 residues. The germline V gene encodes CDR1 SGHNT and CDR2 YENEEA. V gave up 4 bases and J gave up 7 bases; unmatched junction bases: 12. The CDR3 DNA follows: TGTGCCAGCAGCTCCCGGACAGGCCCCGCGGGGACCCAGTACTTC. It translates to CASSSRTGPAGTQYF.

CDR3 loop: CASRSLAGGRETQYF. The CDR3 DNA reads as TGTGCCAGCAGATCACTAGCGGGGGGGCGCGAGACCCAGTACTTC. The rearrangement links TRBV27 to TRBJ2-5; 13 nucleotides agree with TRBD2. Germline CDR1 MNHEY, CDR2 SMNVEV (reference sequence). Trimming at V came to 6 bases and at J to 5 bases, leaving 6 bases not matched to a gene. The CDR3 is 15 residues long.

This clonotype was picked up a small number of times. The V and J genes are TRBV20-1 and TRBJ1-6, with D possibly TRBD1 on 5 matching bases. The CDR3 loop spans 15 amino acids. The germline V gene encodes CDR1 DFQATT and CDR2 SNEGSKA (reference sequence). The V and J ends lost 3 bases and 7 bases respectively, with 16 bases between them. CDR3 sequence (DNA): TGCAGTGCTAGCTTCGGGGCCCTTGACAATTCACCCCTCCACTTT. This sequence encodes CSASFGALDNSPLHF.

The rearrangement uses TRBV4-3 and TRBJ2-7; no firm D call. Germline lookup yields CDR1 LGHNA and CDR2 YSLEER. The CDR3 covers 14 residues. The germline V and J ends were trimmed by 0 bases and 3 bases, with 9 bases remaining between them. The CDR3 nucleotides read TGCGCCAGCAGCCAAGATATGGCACTCTACGAGCAGTACTTC. Its protein is CASSQDMALYEQYF.

In this sample, this clonotype turned up many times. The chain couples TRBV29-1 to TRBJ2-3, with a possible D match to TRBD2 (6 bases). Trimming cost V 5 bases and J 3 bases, with 15 bases left between them. CDR3 length equals 14 residues. Germline CDR1 SQVTM, CDR2 ANQGSEA. CDR3 residues: CSVSLGGGTDTQYF. The CDR3 nucleotides read TGCAGCGTTTCCTTGGGGGGAGGAACAGATACGCAGTATTTT.

The J gene is TRBJ2-7, the V gene TRBV7-2, with 7 bases fitting TRBD2. Germline V gives CDR1 SGHTA, CDR2 FQGNSA. Unmatched junction bases numbered 5, after V lost 5 bases and J lost 1 base. This CDR3 is 14 amino acids long. The CDR3 is CASSQGGGSYEQYF. CDR3 sequence (DNA): TGTGCCAGCAGCCAAGGCGGGGGATCCTACGAGCAGTACTTC.

This clonotype was picked up a small number of times. This chain joins TRBV6-2 or TRBV6-3 and TRBJ2-7, with D possibly called TRBD1 or TRBD2 (7 bases each). Trimming took off 7 bases at V and 2 bases at J, with 18 bases between the two ends. The CDR3 runs 15 residues. The germline CDR1 and CDR2 sequences are MNHEY and SVGEGT. The CDR3 protein is CASTRPGGGPYEQYF. The CDR3 coding sequence is TGTGCCAGCACCCGTCCAGGGGGAGGGCCCTACGAGCAGTACTTC.

This clonotype occurred many times. The gene calls are TRBV28 and TRBJ2-3, with a weak D call TRBD1 (5 bases). Germline CDR1 reads MDHEN; CDR2 reads SYDVKM. CDR3 length: 13 amino acids. V was shortened by 6 bases and J by 3 bases, with 10 bases between the two germline ends. CDR3 nucleotide sequence: TGTGCCAGCAGAGGCCAGGGTACAGATACGCAGTATTTT. This translates into CASRGQGTDTQYF.

The rearrangement links TRBV12-3 or TRBV12-4 to TRBJ1-3; D perhaps matches TRBD1 (5 bases). This CDR3 has 15 residues. The ends were cut back, 5 bases at V and 9 bases at J, with 20 bases in the middle. CDR3 in DNA: TGTGCCAGCAGTCCCCCACGAGGGGTTGCAGGCACCATATATTTT. Amino acid sequence: CASSPPRGVAGTIYF.

This clonotype was recorded a few times. The chain couples TRBV6-4 to TRBJ2-1; 13 bases map to TRBD2. There are 14 residues in the CDR3. J gave up 8 bases and V 5 bases, and 3 bases lay outside the gene matches. In germline, CDR1 is MRHNA, CDR2 SNTAGT. This CDR3 reads CASSRTSGGYEQFF. Here the CDR3 DNA reads TGTGCCAGCAGTCGGACTAGCGGGGGATATGAGCAGTTCTTC.

This clonotype has more than one count but fewer than ten. The chain is built from TRBV4-1 and TRBJ2-3; TRBD1 matches at 7 bases. The germline V gene encodes CDR1 MGHRA and CDR2 YSYEKL. V lost 4 bases to trimming and J lost 4 bases; unmatched junction nucleotides: 5. This CDR3 comprises 14 residues. CDR3 sequence: CASSPQGSADTQYF. CDR3 bases: TGCGCCAGCAGCCCACAGGGGAGCGCAGATACGCAGTATTTT.

This clonotype was seen ten or more times. This sequence joins TRBV4-1 and TRBJ2-7; D perhaps matches TRBD1 (5 bases). The germline V and J ends were trimmed by 0 bases and 1 base, with 16 bases remaining between them. CDR3 length: 17 residues. Looked up from germline, CDR1 is MGHRA and CDR2 is YSYEKL. The CDR3 nucleotides read TGCGCCAGCAGCCAAGATCGTCTTGACAGCCGGTCCTACGAGCAGTACTTC. It translates to CASSQDRLDSRSYEQYF.

Comment on this clonotype: With a much larger clone just one base away, this may be a read error. The chain links TRBV27 to TRBJ2-5; D remains unclear. Germline V gene lookup returns CDR1 MNHEY and CDR2 SMNVEV (reference sequence). The ends were cut back, 6 bases at V and 1 base at J, with 12 bases in the middle. This CDR3 is built from 14 residues. The CDR3 DNA is TGTGCCAGCAGACGTTCCGAGCTCCAAGAGACCCAGTACTTC. Translating it yields CASRRSELQETQYF.

Many counts were recorded for this clonotype. The CDR3 region is CASGGEGTDTQYF. Written as DNA, the CDR3 is TGTGCCAGCGGCGGGGAAGGGACAGATACGCAGTATTTT. V is TRBV28 and J is TRBJ2-3, with D maybe TRBD2 (6 bases). Germline loops: CDR1 MDHEN, CDR2 SYDVKM. V lost 8 bases, J lost 3 bases, and 12 bases lay in between. This CDR3 has 13 residues.

At least ten counts were recorded for this clonotype. The CDR3 DNA reads TGTGCCAGCGGAGCAGTCAGCTCCTACGAGCAGTACTTC. Protein: CASGAVSSYEQYF. The gene calls are TRBV7-2 and TRBJ2-7; no definite D call. The CDR3 extends over 13 amino acids. The ends were cut back, 8 bases at V and 0 bases at J, with 11 bases in the middle. Germline V gene lookup returns CDR1 SGHTA and CDR2 FQGNSA.

This clonotype was observed a handful of times. The gene calls are TRBV27 and TRBJ1-2, with D unresolved. CDR1 MNHEY and CDR2 SMNVEV come from the germline V gene (reference sequence). Trimming cost V 0 bases and J 0 bases, with 11 bases left between them. There are 16 residues in the CDR3. For the CDR3, the DNA is TGTGCCAGCAGTTTATCGTCCGGACGACCTAACTATGGCTACACCTTC. Its translation is CASSLSSGRPNYGYTF.

This clonotype has a count of ten or more. The DNA of the CDR3 is TGTGTCTCTATCGGTTGGACTGAAGCTTTCTTT. This translates into CVSIGWTEAFF. The chain has TRBV28 and TRBJ1-1, with unresolved D. This CDR3 is built from 11 residues. CDR1 is MDHEN and CDR2 is SYDVKM in the germline V gene. Together with reference TRBV28 and TRBJ1-1, the CDR3 gives the full variable domain: DVKVTQSSRYLVKRTGEKVFLECVQDMDHENMFWYRQDPGLGLRLIYFSYDVKMKEKGDIPEGYSVSREKKERFSLILESASTNQTSMYLCVSIGWTEAFFGQGTRLTVV.